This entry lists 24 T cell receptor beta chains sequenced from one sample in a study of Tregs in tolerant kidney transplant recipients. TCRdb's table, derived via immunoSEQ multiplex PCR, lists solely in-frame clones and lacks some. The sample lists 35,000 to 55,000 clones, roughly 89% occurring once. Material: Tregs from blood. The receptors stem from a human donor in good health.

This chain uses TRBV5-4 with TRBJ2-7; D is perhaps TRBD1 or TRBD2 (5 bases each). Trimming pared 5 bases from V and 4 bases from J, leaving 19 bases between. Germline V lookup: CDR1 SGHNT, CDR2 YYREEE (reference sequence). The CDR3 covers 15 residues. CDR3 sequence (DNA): TGTGCCAGCAGTCTTCCCCCAGGGAGAGGGTACGAGCAGTACTTC. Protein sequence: CASSLPPGRGYEQYF. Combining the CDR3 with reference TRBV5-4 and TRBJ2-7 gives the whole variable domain ETGVTQSPTHLIKTRGQQVTLRCSSQSGHNTVSWYQQALGQGPQFIFQYYREEENGRGNFPPRFSGLQFPNYSSELNVNALELDDSALYLCASSLPPGRGYEQYFGPGTRLTVT.

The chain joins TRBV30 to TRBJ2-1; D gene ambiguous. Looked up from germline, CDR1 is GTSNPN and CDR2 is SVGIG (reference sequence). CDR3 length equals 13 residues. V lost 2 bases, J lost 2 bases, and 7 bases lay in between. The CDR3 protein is CAWSNGAYNEQFF. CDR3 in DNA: TGTGCCTGGAGTAATGGAGCCTACAATGAGCAGTTCTTC. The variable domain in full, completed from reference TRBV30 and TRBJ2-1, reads SQTIHQWPATLVQPVGSPLSLECTVEGTSNPNLYWYRQAAGRGLQLLFYSVGIGQISSEVPQNLSASRPQDRQFILSSKKLLLSDSGFYLCAWSNGAYNEQFFGPGTRLTVL.

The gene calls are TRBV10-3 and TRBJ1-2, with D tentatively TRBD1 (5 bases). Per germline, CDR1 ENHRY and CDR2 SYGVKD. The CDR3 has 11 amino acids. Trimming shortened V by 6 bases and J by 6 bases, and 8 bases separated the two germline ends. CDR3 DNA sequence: TGTGCCATCAGGGGGCGAGATGGCTACACCTTC. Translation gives CAIRGRDGYTF.

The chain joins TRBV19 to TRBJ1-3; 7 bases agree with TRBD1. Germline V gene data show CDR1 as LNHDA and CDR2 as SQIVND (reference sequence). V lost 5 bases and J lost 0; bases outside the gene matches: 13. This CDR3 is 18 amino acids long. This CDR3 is CASSPRRYGDSSGNTIYF. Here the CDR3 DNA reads TGTGCCAGTAGTCCGCGCCGATACGGGGACAGCTCTGGAAACACCATATATTTT.

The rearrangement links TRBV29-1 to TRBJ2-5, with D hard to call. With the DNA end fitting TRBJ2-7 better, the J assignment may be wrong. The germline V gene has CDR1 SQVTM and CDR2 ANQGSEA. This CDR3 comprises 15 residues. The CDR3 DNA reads TGCAGCGTTGAAGTGTGGGTAGGTAGCTCCTACGAGCAGTACTTC. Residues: CSVEVWVGSSYEQYF.

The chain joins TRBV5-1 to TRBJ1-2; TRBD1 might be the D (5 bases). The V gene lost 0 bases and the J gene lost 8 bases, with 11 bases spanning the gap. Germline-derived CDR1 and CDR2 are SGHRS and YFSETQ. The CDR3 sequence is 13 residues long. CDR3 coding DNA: TGCGCCAGCAGCTTGGTCGGGGCACGGGGCTACACCTTC. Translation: CASSLVGARGYTF. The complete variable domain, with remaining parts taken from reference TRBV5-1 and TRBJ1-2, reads KAGVTQTPRYLIKTRGQQVTLSCSPISGHRSVSWYQQTPGQGLQFLFEYFSETQRNKGNFPGRFSGRQFSNSRSEMNVSTLELGDSALYLCASSLVGARGYTFGSGTRLTVV.

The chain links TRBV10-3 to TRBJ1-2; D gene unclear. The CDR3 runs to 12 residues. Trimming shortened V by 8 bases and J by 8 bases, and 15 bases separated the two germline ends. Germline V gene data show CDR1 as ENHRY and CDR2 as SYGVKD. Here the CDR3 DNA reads TGTGCCATCGGGAGCCAGGCGGGAGGCTACACCTTC. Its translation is CAIGSQAGGYTF.

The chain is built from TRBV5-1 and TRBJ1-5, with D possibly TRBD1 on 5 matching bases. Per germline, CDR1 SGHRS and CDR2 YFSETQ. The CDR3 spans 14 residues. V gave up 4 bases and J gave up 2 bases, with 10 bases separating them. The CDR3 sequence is CASSVGTRNQPQHF. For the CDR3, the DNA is TGCGCCAGCAGCGTGGGGACGCGCAATCAGCCCCAGCATTTT. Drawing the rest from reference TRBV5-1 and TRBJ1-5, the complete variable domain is KAGVTQTPRYLIKTRGQQVTLSCSPISGHRSVSWYQQTPGQGLQFLFEYFSETQRNKGNFPGRFSGRQFSNSRSEMNVSTLELGDSALYLCASSVGTRNQPQHFGDGTRLSIL.

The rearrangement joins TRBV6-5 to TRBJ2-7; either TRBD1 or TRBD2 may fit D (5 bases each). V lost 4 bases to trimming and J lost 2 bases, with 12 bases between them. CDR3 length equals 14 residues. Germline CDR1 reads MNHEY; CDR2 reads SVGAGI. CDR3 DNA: TGTGCCAGCAGTTGGGACCCGTACGCCTACGAGCAGTACTTC. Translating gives CASSWDPYAYEQYF.

Written as DNA, the CDR3 is TGTGCCTGGAGTTGGGGCCGTACTAGCGGGAGGGAAGAGACCCAGTACTTC. Protein: CAWSWGRTSGREETQYF. The V and J genes are TRBV30 and TRBJ2-5; 13 bases are shared with TRBD2. CDR1 GTSNPN and CDR2 SVGIG come from the germline V gene (reference sequence). This CDR3 comprises 17 residues. V lost 2 bases and J lost 3; bases outside the gene matches: 9.

CDR3 sequence: CASSVWGSNEQFF. For the CDR3, the DNA is TGTGCCAGCAGCGTTTGGGGAAGCAATGAGCAGTTCTTC. The V call is TRBV9, the J call TRBJ2-1, with unresolved D. CDR3 length: 13 residues. The ends were cut back, 2 bases at V and 6 bases at J, with 9 bases in the middle. CDR1 and CDR2 from the germline V gene are SGDLS and YYNGEE.

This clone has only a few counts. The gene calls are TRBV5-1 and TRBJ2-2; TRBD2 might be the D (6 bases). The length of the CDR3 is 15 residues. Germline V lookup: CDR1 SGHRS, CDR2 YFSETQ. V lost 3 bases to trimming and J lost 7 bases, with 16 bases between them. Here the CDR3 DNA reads TGCGCCAGCAGCTCCGGCGGGGCTTTCGGCGGGGAGCTGTTTTTT. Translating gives CASSSGGAFGGELFF.

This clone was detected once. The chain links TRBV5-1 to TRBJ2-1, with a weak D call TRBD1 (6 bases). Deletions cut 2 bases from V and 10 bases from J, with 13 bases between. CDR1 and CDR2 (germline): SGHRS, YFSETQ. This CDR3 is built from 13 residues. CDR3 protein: CASSLGQNSEQFF. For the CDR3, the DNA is TGCGCCAGCAGCTTAGGACAGAATTCAGAGCAGTTCTTC.

Here the CDR3 DNA reads TGTGCCACCAGCAGAGTGGGAAGCGGGAGGGCCCGTGAGACCCAGTACTTC. It specifies CATSRVGSGRARETQYF. J is TRBJ2-5 and V is TRBV15; 10 bases line up with TRBD2. The CDR3 runs 17 residues. The germline V gene has CDR1 LNHNV and CDR2 YYDKDF (reference sequence). V was pared by 1 base and J by 5 bases, with 10 bases of the junction left unmatched.

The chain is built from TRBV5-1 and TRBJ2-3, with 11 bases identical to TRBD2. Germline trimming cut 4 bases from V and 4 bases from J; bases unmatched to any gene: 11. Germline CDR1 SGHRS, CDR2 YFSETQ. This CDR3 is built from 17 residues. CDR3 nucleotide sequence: TGCGCCAGCAGCCGGAGGATTAGCGGGGGGGCACCAGATACGCAGTATTTT. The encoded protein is CASSRRISGGAPDTQYF.

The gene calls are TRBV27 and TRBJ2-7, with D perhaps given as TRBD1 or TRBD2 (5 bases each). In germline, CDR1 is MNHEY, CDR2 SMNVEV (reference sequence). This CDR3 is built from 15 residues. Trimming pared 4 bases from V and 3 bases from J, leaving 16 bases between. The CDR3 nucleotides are TGTGCCAGCAGTTCCCGGGGCAGGGCGATCTACGAGCAGTACTTC. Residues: CASSSRGRAIYEQYF.

This CDR3 is CAWVNPGADTQYF. The CDR3 bases are TGTGCCTGGGTGAACCCAGGGGCAGATACGCAGTATTTT. The chain couples TRBV30 to TRBJ2-3; D might be TRBD1 (6 bases). Trimming pared 5 bases from V and 4 bases from J, leaving 13 bases between. There are 13 residues in the CDR3. The germline V gene encodes CDR1 GTSNPN and CDR2 SVGIG (reference sequence). The whole variable domain, remainder taken from reference TRBV30 and TRBJ2-3, is SQTIHQWPATLVQPVGSPLSLECTVEGTSNPNLYWYRQAAGRGLQLLFYSVGIGQISSEVPQNLSASRPQDRQFILSSKKLLLSDSGFYLCAWVNPGADTQYFGPGTRLTVL.

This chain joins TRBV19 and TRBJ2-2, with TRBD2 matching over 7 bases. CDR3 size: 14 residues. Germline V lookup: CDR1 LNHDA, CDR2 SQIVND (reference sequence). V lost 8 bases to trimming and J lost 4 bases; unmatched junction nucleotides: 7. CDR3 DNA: TGTGCCAGTGGGGAGGGGCCAACCACCGGGGAGCTGTTTTTT. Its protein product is CASGEGPTTGELFF.

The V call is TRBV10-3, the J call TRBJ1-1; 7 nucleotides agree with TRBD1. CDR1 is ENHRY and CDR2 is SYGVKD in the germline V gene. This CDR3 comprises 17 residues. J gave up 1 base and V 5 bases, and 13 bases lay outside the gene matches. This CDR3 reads CAISQQGTRMSNTEAFF. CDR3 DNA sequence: TGTGCCATCAGTCAACAGGGGACGCGTATGTCGAACACTGAAGCTTTCTTT.

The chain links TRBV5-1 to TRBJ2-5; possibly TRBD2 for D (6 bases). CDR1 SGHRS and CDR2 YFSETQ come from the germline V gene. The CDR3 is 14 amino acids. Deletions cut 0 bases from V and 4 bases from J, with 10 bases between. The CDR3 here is CASSLADGGETQYF. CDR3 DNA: TGCGCCAGCAGCTTGGCCGACGGGGGAGAGACCCAGTACTTC.

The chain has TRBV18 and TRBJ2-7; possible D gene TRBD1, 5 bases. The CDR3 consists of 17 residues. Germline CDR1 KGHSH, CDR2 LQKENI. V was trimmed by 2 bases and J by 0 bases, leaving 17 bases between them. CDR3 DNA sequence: TGTGCCAGCTCACCATTCGGACACGAAATTTACTCCTACGAGCAGTACTTC. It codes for CASSPFGHEIYSYEQYF.

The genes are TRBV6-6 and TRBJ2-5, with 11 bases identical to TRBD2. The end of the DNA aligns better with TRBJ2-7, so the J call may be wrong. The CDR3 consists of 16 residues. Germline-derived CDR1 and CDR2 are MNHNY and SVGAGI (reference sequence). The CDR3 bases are TGTGCCAGCAGTTACCCAGGGACTAGCGGAGCCTACGAGCAGTACTTC. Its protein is CASSYPGTSGAYEQYF.

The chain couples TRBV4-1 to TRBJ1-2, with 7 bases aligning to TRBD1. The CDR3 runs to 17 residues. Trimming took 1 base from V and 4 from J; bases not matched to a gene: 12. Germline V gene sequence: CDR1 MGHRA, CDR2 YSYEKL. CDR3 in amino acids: CASSQAMTGPIPYGYTF. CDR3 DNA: TGCGCCAGCAGCCAAGCCATGACAGGGCCAATCCCCTATGGCTACACCTTC.

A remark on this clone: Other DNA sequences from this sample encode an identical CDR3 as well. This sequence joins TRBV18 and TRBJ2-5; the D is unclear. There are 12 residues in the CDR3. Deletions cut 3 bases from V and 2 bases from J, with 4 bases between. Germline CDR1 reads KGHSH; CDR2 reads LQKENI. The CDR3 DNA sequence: TGTGCCAGCTCACCCAGTCAAGAGACCCAGTACTTC. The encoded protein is CASSPSQETQYF.